This is a list of T cell receptor beta chains from one sample in a study of cytomegalovirus exposure and HLA in healthy donors. This table comes from immunoSEQ multiplex PCR, and its TCRdb copy is limited to in-frame clones, with some not included. The sample lists around 110,000 clones; 9.5% were seen once. Source material: PBMCs. Receptor source: a man aged 30-40 years in good health and CMV-seronegative. Both conserved end residues are part of each CDR3. The D gene is left open where the match is weak. Clone size is given for some rows only: seen once, a few or many times, or a class if the clone is expanded.

abundance,j_gene,d_gene,v_gene,CDR3aa
NA,TRBJ2-7,TRBD2,TRBV6-5,CASSSQRGQTYEQYF
NA,TRBJ1-1,NA,TRBV6-1,CASTPGGTEAFF
NA,TRBJ1-1,TRBD1,TRBV18,CASSPRQGDTEAFF
NA,TRBJ2-3,NA,TRBV5-6,CASSLGVGGTDTQYF
few,TRBJ1-2,TRBD1,TRBV7-2,CASSLGTGGLNYGYTF
few,TRBJ1-4,TRBD1,TRBV27,CASRTTGDEKLFF
NA,TRBJ1-2,TRBD1,TRBV5-1,CASSLGTGAYGYTF
few,TRBJ1-4,TRBD1,TRBV12-5,CASGLVLWDSPEKLFF
NA,TRBJ1-1,NA,TRBV18,CASSTPGVTSPAFF
NA,TRBJ2-3,TRBD2,TRBV2,CASRRDSGSVSDTQYF
NA,TRBJ1-2,TRBD1,TRBV5-1,CASSSGTGRDGYTF
few,TRBJ1-1,NA,TRBV30,CAWTKGLGTEAFF
few,TRBJ1-1,NA,TRBV30,CAWREGSAEAFF
few,TRBJ2-5,TRBD1,TRBV7-2,CASSLAGQGIQETQYF
few,TRBJ1-5,NA,TRBV7-2,CASSPANQPQHF
NA,TRBJ2-7,NA,TRBV9,CASSKTPVGGSNEQYF
few,TRBJ2-5,NA,TRBV11-1,CASSSSQLGETQYF
few,TRBJ2-3,NA,TRBV11-2,CASSLAAGGLSDTQYF
NA,TRBJ2-7,TRBD1,TRBV6-1,CASSESGQGAYEQYF
few,TRBJ2-7,TRBD2,TRBV5-1,CASSGSGGYEQYF
few,TRBJ1-5,NA,TRBV28,CASSSGGNQPQHF
NA,TRBJ2-4,NA,TRBV6-6,CASFLGGARNIQYF
NA,TRBJ2-7,NA,TRBV27,CASSTQGSLYEQYF
few,TRBJ2-7,TRBD1,TRBV4-1,CASSLGQGTAEQYF
few,TRBJ2-7,NA,TRBV9,CASSAGRGRDEQYF
few,TRBJ2-3,TRBD2,TRBV10-2,CASRQGLAGGPDTQYF
few,TRBJ2-2,NA,TRBV10-3,CAISEWAGNTGELFF
few,TRBJ2-2,NA,TRBV27,CASSLFGSGNANTGELFF
few,TRBJ1-1,TRBD1,TRBV9,CASSPWTGGQTEAFF
few,TRBJ1-2,NA,TRBV5-8,CASSLILQLTITYGYTF
NA,TRBJ1-5,NA,TRBV6-5,CASRAVGDSNQPQHF